The entry that follows covers one TCR beta chain sequence. The antigen remains undetermined. This entry is derived from a study of vaccination and CD4 T cells after COVID-19. Study context: SARS-CoV-2 PCR on nasal swabs had been positive for the convalescent patients; several were mild and one was severe.

The CDR3 runs to 12 residues. Per germline, CDR1 LNHDA and CDR2 SQIVND (reference sequence). V was trimmed by 9 bases and J by 3 bases, leaving 11 bases between them. The Oncomine TCR Beta short-read assay was applied to DNA of cultured CD4+ T cells. Genomic DNA from cultured CD4+ T cells was extracted. TCRdb processed the PCR reads anew with MiXCR; each CDR3 protein has one entry. The sample includes 20,000 or so distinct CDR3 sequences, around 23% of them seen just once. The treatment: roughly 10-day PBMC culture with coronavirus spike peptide pools or control peptides (ViraFEST assay). The PCR-positive dates, March through December 2020, came before the US Alpha, Beta and Delta variants.

The sequence came from a human donor with COVID-19. The rearrangement joins TRBV19 to TRBJ1-1, with a possible D match to TRBD1 (5 bases). The sequenced sample was cultured CD4+ T cells from blood. The CDR3: CASSDRYTEAFF. In nucleotides, the CDR3 is TGTGCCAGCTCAGACAGATACACTGAAGCTTTCTTT.